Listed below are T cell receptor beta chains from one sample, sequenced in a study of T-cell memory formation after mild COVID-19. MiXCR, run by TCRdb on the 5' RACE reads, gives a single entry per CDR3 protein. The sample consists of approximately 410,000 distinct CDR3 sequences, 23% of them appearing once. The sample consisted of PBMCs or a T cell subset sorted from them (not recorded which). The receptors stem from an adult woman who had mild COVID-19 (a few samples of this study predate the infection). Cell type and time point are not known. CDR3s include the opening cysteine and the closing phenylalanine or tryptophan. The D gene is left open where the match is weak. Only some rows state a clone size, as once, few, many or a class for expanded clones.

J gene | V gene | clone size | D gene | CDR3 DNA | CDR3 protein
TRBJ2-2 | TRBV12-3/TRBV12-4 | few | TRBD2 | TGTGCCAGCGAGAGCGGGAGTGGGGCCGGGGAGCTGTTTTTT | CASESGSGAGELFF
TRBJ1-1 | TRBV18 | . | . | TGTGCCAGCTCACCAACGGGGGGGCAAACTGAAGCTTTCTTT | CASSPTGGQTEAFF
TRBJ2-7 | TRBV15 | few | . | TGTGCCACCAGCAGAGATCCGCCGGGTGATGGAGTTTACGAGCAGTACTTC | CATSRDPPGDGVYEQYF
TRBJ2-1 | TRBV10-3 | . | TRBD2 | TGTGCCATCGCAAAAGCGGGGGACTACAATGAGCAGTTCTTC | CAIAKAGDYNEQFF
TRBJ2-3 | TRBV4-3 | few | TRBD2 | TGCGCCAGCAGCCAAGGGTGGGAGTGGCTAGCGGGATCCACAGATACGCAGTATTTT | CASSQGWEWLAGSTDTQYF
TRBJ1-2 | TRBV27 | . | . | TGTGCCAGCAGCTCTCGGGGTGAGGCTGGCTATGGCTACACCTTC | CASSSRGEAGYGYTF
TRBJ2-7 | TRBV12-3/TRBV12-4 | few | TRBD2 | TGTGCCAGCAGTCCCGAGTGGGGGGGCGAGCAGTACTTC | CASSPEWGGEQYF
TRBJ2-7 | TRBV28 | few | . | TGTGCCAGCAGACATTTGCAAGCCGGGGCCCGGGCCGAGCAGTACTTC | CASRHLQAGARAEQYF
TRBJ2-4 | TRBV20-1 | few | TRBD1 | TGCAGTGCCACACAGGGGGGAGCCAAAAACATTCAGTACTTC | CSATQGGAKNIQYF
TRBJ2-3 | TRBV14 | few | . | TGTGCCAGCAGCCCAGGCGAGGGAGGAGATACGCAGTATTTT | CASSPGEGGDTQYF
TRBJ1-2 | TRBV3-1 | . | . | TGTGCCAGCAGCCAAAATAATCGGGGCTACACCTTC | CASSQNNRGYTF
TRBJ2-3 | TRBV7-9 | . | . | TGTGCCAGCAGCACCCACGGAATTAGCACAGATACGCAGTATTTT | CASSTHGISTDTQYF
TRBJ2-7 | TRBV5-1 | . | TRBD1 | TGCGCCAGCAGCCCAAGGGGGCTTCCCCACGAGCAGTACTTC | CASSPRGLPHEQYF
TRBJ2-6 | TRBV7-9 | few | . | TGTGCCAGCAGCTTAGGGCGTGTCAACTCTGGGGCCAACGTCCTGACTTTC | CASSLGRVNSGANVLTF
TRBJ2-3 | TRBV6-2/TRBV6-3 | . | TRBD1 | TGTGCCAGCAGTTCTAGGACAGGGAGTGCGCCGCAGTATTTT | CASSSRTGSAPQYF
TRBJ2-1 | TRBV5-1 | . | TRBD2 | TGCGCCAGCAGCCCCTCAAGCGGGGACTCCTACAATGAGCAGTTCTTC | CASSPSSGDSYNEQFF
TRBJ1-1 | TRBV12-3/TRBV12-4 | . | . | TGTGCCAGCAGTTTTGGGGGAAGGACTGAAGCTTTCTTT | CASSFGGRTEAFF
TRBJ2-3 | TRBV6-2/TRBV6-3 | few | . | TGTGCCAGCAGTTATCTCGGCTCCACAGATACGCAGTATTTT | CASSYLGSTDTQYF
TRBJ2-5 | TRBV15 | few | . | TGTGCCACCAGCAGAGATCAAGCTCGGGGTCCCCAAGAGACCCAGTACTTC | CATSRDQARGPQETQYF
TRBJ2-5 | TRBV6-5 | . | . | TGTGCCAGCAGTTACTCCTACTCAGGGGAGCCCCTAAGCGAGACCCAGTACTTC | CASSYSYSGEPLSETQYF
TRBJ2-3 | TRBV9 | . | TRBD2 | TGTGCCAGCAGCGTAGATCTAGCGGGGGGGAATACGCAGTATTTT | CASSVDLAGGNTQYF
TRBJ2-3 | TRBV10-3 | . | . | TGTGCCATCAGTGAAGGTTCAGCCTTTGGGTCAGATACGCAGTATTTT | CAISEGSAFGSDTQYF